This T cell receptor beta chain emerged from a study of T cell responses to AZD1222 COVID-19 vaccine. At the level of the study: Second-dose recipients at about 4 or about 12 weeks were treated as one pooled group. Study observations and caveats: Regions 160-218 and 743-854 held dominance among vaccine-associated CD4 TCRs, which spanned spike. Most donors were white British, females outnumbered males, and clonal diversity was possibly underestimated.

The data were produced by immunoSEQ multiplex PCR, yet TCRdb's version contains in-frame clones alone and is incomplete. The sample holds about 140,000 clones, 90% seen once. Comment on this clone: Antigen: not known.

The V and J ends lost 4 bases and 1 base respectively, with 21 bases between them. In germline, CDR1 is SGHDT, CDR2 YYEEEE. The CDR3 runs 19 residues. The V call is TRBV5-6, the J call TRBJ2-6; perhaps TRBD1 as D (6 bases). This TCR derives from an adult in good health. The sample consisted of peripheral blood, taken on day 0 of AZD1222 vaccination. The CDR3 here is CASSLLGTPDTSGANVLTF. Here the CDR3 DNA reads TGTGCCAGCAGCCTCCTGGGGACACCGGATACTTCTGGGGCCAACGTCCTGACTTTC.